Included here is one TCR beta chain sequence, with context. This clonotype came up a few times. Which antigen it targets is not known. No quality values exist for individual bases; no much larger clone is one base distant. From its cysteine to its phenylalanine, the CDR3 spans 14 amino acids. Of all the DNA, just the CDR3 is kept, 42 bases in frame from base 1. V sheds 11 bases and J sheds 1 base, leaving 14 bases between their ends. CDR1 and CDR2 are read off the germline V gene as MNHEY and SVGEGT. These data come from a study of T-cell reconstitution after alpha-beta-depleted transplantation in children (TCRdb year 2016). For context, the study as a whole: Using TCR repertoire profiling, the study followed T-cell immune reconstitution in a quantitative way in children after TCRalphabeta/CD19-depleted allogeneic hematopoietic cell transplantation.

The library was made by PCR. The sequencer listed for this sample is Illumina HiSeq 2500. Molecular barcoding was employed in the preparation of TCR libraries, with unique molecular identifiers being used to normalize TCRbeta repertoire quantification. In TCRdb, the public reads were trimmed at Q25 with fastp and aligned with MiXCR, with productive beta chains retained. One record per CDR3 amino acid sequence lists the most common genes and DNA. Counted in this sample were 600,000 to 700,000 distinct CDR3 sequences; around a sixth of them appeared once. The top ten clonotypes cover 0.9% to 1.2% of the sample.

The sequence came from a human donor who donated a stem cell graft to a child with acute myeloid leukemia. The chain employs TRBV6-2 or TRBV6-3 and TRBJ2-2; the D gene could be TRBD1 or TRBD2, each one agreeing over 6 bases. The sample was PBMCs from the stem cell graft donor, taken from the stem cell graft. CDR3 reads: CASRGGLNTGELFF. DNA sequence: TGTGCCTCCAGGGGAGGACTGAACACCGGGGAGCTGTTTTTT.